The 3 T cell receptor beta chains in this list originate from one sample, sequenced in a study of tumor-infiltrating lymphocytes in primary liver carcinoma. Unsorted whole blood supplied the blood RNA, and germline DNA was isolated too. Using a constant-region primer together with ProtoScript II reverse transcriptase, TCR beta cDNA was made from approximately 500 ng of total RNA. Sequencing libraries for TCR beta derived from three nested multiplex PCR rounds that used slightly modified ARM-PCR. PCR rounds one and two used TRBV1-TRBV30 forward primers with a C-beta reverse primer for approximately 10 cycles each. TCRdb passed the multiplex PCR reads through MiXCR, listing each CDR3 protein once. The sample yields hundreds of thousands of distinct CDR3 sequences, 58% seen once. Sequencing used peripheral blood. The receptors were sampled from a woman in her 30s with primary liver carcinoma and hepatitis B virus infection.

This clonotype came up once. This sequence may be a read error, since a much larger clone differs from it by one base. The rearrangement joins TRBV12-3 or TRBV12-4 to TRBJ1-2; no firm D call. This CDR3 has 15 residues. CDR3 coding DNA: TGTGCCTGCAGTAACACCTCGCCGGTCCGAGGGGGCTACACCTTC. This codes for CACSNTSPVRGGYTF.

This clonotype occurred once. One end of the junction fails to match germline, which may point to a read error. The chain is built from TRBV11-2 and TRBJ2-2; D might be TRBD1 or TRBD2, each matching 6 bases. The CDR3 length is 14 residues. Germline-derived CDR1 and CDR2 are SGHAT and FQNNGV. The CDR3 DNA follows: TGTGGCAGCCACGGGTCGGGGGCGGCCGGGGAGCTGTTTTTT. This gives the protein CGSHGSGAAGELFF.

A remark on this clonotype: The CDR3 does not close with the conserved phenylalanine or tryptophan, likely indicating a read error. The limits of the CDR3 on the DNA are not certain, so only TCRdb's listed CDR3 is given. The chain carries TRBV21-1 and TRBJ1-5. TRBV21-1 is labeled a pseudogene. Ends included, the CDR3 has 10 residues. The CDR3 here is CASIGQPQHY.